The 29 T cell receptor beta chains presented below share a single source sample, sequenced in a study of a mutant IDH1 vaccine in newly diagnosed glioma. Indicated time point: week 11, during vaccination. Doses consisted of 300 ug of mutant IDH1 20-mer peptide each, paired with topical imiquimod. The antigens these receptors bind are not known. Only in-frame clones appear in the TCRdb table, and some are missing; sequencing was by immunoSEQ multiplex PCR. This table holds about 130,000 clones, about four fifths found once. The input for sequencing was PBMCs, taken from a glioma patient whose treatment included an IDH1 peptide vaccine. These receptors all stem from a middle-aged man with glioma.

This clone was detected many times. DNA for the CDR3: TGTGCCTGGAGTCGGCAGGGGATAACTGGGGCCAACGTCCTGACTTTC. Protein product: CAWSRQGITGANVLTF. The J gene is TRBJ2-6, the V gene TRBV30, with D possibly being TRBD1 (6 bases). Germline V CDR1 and CDR2: GTSNPN, SVGIG (reference sequence). The CDR3 is 16 residues long. The ends were cut back, 2 bases at V and 2 bases at J, with 13 bases in the middle.

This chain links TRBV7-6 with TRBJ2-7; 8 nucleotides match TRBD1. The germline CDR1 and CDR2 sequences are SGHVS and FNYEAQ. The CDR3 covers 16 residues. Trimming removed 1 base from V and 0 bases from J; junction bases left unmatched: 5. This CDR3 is CASSLGAGQGSYEQYF. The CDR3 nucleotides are TGTGCCAGCAGCTTAGGGGCCGGACAGGGCTCCTACGAGCAGTACTTC.

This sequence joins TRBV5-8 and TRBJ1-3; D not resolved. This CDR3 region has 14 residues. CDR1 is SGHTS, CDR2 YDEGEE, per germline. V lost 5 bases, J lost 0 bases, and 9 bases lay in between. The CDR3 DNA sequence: TGTGCCAGCAGTCCGGGGTACTCTGGAAACACCATATATTTT. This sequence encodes CASSPGYSGNTIYF.

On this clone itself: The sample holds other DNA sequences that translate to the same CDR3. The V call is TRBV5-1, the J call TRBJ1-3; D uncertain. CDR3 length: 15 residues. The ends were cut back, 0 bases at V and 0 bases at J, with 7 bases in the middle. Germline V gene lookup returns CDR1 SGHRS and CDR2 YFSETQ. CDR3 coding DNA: TGCGCCAGCAGCTTGGAGGCTCTCTCTGGAAACACCATATATTTT. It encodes CASSLEALSGNTIYF.

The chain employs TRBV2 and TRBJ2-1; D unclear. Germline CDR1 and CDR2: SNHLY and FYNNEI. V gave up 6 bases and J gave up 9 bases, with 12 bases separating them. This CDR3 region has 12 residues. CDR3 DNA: TGTGCCAGCAGCTCGAGAAGGCTTGAGCAGTTCTTC. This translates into CASSSRRLEQFF.

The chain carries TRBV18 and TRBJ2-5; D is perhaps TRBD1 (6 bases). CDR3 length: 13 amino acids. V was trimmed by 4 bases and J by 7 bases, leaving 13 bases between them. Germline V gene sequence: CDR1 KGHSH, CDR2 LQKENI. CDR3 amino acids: CASSQQGDGTQYF. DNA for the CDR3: TGTGCCAGCTCACAACAGGGAGATGGGACCCAGTACTTC.

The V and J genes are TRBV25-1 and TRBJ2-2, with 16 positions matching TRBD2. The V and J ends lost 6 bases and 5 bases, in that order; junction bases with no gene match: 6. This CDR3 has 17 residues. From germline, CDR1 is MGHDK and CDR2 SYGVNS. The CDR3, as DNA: TGTGCCAGCAGCTCGGGACTAGCGGGGGGGCAAACCGGGGAGCTGTTTTTT. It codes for CASSSGLAGGQTGELFF.

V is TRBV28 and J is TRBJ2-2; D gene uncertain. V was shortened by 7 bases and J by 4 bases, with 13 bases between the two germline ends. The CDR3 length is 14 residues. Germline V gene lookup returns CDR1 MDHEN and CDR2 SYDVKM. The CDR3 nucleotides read TGTGCCAGCACTCCGGGTTTAGTCACCGGGGAGCTGTTTTTT. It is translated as CASTPGLVTGELFF. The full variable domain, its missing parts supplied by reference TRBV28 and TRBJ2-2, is DVKVTQSSRYLVKRTGEKVFLECVQDMDHENMFWYRQDPGLGLRLIYFSYDVKMKEKGDIPEGYSVSREKKERFSLILESASTNQTSMYLCASTPGLVTGELFFGEGSRLTVL.

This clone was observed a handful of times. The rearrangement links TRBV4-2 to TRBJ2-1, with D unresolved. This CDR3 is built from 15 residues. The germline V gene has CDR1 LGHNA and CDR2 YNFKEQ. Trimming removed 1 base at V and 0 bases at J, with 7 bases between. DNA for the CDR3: TGTGCCAGCAGCCAAGGTACAGACTCCTACAATGAGCAGTTCTTC. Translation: CASSQGTDSYNEQFF.

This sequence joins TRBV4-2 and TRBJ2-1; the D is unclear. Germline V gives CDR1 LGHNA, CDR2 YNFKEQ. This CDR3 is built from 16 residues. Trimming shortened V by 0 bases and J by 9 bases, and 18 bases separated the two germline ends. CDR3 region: CASSQDSESRRREQFF. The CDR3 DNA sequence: TGTGCCAGCAGCCAAGATTCCGAGAGCCGCCGACGTGAGCAGTTCTTC.

CDR3 DNA: TGTGCCAGCAGTTACGTGGGGTTTAACACTGAAGCTTTCTTT. Encoded protein: CASSYVGFNTEAFF. This chain links TRBV6-6 with TRBJ1-1; D remains unclear. V shed 2 bases and J shed 2 bases, with 9 bases lying between them. The length of the CDR3 is 14 residues. Germline CDR1 and CDR2: MNHNY and SVGAGI (reference sequence).

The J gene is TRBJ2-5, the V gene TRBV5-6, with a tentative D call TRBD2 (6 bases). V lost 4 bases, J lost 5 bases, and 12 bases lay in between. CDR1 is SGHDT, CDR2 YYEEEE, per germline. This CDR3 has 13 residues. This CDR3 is CASSLSGMETQYF. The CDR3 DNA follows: TGTGCCAGCAGCCTTAGCGGAATGGAGACCCAGTACTTC.

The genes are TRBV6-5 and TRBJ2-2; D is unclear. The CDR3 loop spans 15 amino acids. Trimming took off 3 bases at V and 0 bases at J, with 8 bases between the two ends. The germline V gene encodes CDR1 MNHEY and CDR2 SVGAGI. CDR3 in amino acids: CASSYRTPNTGELFF. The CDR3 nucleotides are TGTGCCAGCAGTTATAGAACACCGAACACCGGGGAGCTGTTTTTT.

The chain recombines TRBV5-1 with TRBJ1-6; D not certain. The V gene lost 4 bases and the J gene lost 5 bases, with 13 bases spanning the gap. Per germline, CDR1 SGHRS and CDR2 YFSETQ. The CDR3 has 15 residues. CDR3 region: CASSSLSPNNSPLHF. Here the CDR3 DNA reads TGCGCCAGCAGCAGCCTGAGTCCCAATAATTCACCCCTCCACTTT.

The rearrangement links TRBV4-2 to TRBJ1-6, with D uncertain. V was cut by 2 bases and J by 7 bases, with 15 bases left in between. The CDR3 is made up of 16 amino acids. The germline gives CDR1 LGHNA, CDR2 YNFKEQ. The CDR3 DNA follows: TGTGCCAGCAGCCAAAGTGTTCTTGGTCGGAATTCACCCCTCCACTTT. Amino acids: CASSQSVLGRNSPLHF.

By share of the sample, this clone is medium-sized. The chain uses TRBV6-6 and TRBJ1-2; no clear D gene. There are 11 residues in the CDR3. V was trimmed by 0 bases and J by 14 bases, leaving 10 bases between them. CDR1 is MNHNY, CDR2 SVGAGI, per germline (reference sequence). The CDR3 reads CASSYSMRCTF. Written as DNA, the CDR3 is TGTGCCAGCAGTTACTCGATGAGGTGTACCTTC.

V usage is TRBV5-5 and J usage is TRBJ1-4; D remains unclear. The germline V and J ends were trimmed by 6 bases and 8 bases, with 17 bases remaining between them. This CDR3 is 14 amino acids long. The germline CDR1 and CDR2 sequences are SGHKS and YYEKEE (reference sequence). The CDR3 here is CASIPKGVEEKLFF. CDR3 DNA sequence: TGTGCCAGCATACCAAAGGGTGTGGAGGAAAAACTGTTTTTT.

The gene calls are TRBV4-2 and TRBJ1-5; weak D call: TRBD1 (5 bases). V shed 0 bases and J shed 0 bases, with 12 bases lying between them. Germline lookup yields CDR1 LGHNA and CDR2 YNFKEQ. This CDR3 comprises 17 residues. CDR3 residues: CASSQDIQGSSNQPQHF. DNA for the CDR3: TGTGCCAGCAGCCAAGATATTCAGGGTAGTAGCAATCAGCCCCAGCATTTT.

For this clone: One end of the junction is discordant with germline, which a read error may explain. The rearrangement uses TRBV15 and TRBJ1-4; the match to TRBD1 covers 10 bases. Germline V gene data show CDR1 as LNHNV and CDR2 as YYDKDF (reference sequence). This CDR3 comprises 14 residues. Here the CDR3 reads CAASRGTGAEKLFF. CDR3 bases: TGTGCCGCCAGCAGAGGGACAGGGGCCGAAAAACTGTTTTTT.

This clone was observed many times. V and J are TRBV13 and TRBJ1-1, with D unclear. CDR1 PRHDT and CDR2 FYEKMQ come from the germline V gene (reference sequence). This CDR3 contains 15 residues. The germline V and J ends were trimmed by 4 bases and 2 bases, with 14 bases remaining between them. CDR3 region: CASSSAWRDNTEAFF. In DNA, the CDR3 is TGTGCCAGCAGCTCCGCCTGGCGGGATAACACTGAAGCTTTCTTT.

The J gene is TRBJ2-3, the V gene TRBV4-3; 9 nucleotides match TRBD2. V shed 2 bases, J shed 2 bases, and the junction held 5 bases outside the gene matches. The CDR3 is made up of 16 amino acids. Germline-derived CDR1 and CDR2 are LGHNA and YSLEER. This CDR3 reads CASSQLRGGTTDTQYF. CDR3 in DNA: TGCGCCAGCAGCCAATTGCGGGGGGGAACCACAGATACGCAGTATTTT.

The CDR3 coding sequence is TGTGCCAGCAGTCGACAGGGCAAGTCCTACGAGCAGTACTTC. It translates to CASSRQGKSYEQYF. The chain combines TRBV6-5 with TRBJ2-7; 7 nucleotides line up with TRBD1. Unmatched junction bases numbered 5, after V lost 5 bases and J lost 1 base. CDR1 MNHEY and CDR2 SVGAGI come from the germline V gene. This CDR3 comprises 14 residues.

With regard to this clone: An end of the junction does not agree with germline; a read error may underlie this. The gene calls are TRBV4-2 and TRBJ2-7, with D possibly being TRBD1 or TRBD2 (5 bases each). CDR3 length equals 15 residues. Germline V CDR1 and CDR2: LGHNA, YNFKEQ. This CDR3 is CASTQAWDGDYEQYF. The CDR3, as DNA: TGTGCCAGCACCCAAGCCTGGGACGGGGACTACGAGCAGTACTTC.

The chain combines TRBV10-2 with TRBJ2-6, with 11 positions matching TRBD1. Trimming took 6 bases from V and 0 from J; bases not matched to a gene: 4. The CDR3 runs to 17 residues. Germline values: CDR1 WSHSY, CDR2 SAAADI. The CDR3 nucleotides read TGCGCCAGCAGGGGGACAGGGGGAAGCTCTGGGGCCAACGTCCTGACTTTC. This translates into CASRGTGGSSGANVLTF.

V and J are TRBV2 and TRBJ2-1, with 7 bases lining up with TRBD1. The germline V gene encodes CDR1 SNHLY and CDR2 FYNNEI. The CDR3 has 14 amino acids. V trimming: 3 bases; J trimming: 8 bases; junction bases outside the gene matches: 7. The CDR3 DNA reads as TGTGCCAGCAGTGAGCCCAACAGGGGCGATGAGCAGTTCTTC. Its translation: CASSEPNRGDEQFF.

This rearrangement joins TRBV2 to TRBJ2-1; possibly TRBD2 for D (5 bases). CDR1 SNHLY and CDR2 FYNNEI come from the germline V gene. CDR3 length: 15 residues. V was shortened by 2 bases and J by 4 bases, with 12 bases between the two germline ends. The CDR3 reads CASSESGSGYNEQFF. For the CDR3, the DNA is TGTGCCAGCAGTGAAAGCGGCAGTGGATACAATGAGCAGTTCTTC.

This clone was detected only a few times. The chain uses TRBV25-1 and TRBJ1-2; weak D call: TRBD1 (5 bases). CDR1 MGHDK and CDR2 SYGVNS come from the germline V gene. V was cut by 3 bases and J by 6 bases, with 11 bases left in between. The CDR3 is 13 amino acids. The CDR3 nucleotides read TGTGCCAGCAGTGAGGGACCGAGGGATGGCTACACCTTC. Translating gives CASSEGPRDGYTF.

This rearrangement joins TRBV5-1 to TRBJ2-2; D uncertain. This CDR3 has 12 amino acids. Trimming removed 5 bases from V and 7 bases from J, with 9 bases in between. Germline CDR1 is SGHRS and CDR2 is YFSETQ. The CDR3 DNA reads TGCGCCAGCAGAACGGTGAACGGGGAGCTGTTTTTT. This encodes CASRTVNGELFF. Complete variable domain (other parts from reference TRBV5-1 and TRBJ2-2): KAGVTQTPRYLIKTRGQQVTLSCSPISGHRSVSWYQQTPGQGLQFLFEYFSETQRNKGNFPGRFSGRQFSNSRSEMNVSTLELGDSALYLCASRTVNGELFFGEGSRLTVL.

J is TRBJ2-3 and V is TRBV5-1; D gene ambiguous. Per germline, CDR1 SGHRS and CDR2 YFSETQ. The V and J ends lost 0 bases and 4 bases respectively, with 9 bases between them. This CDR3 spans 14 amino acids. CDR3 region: CASSLDRGADTQYF. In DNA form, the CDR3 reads TGCGCCAGCAGCTTGGACAGAGGTGCAGATACGCAGTATTTT.